In this sample, the clone carrying this T cell receptor (beta chain) turned up many times. V gave up 1 base and J gave up 8 bases, with 15 bases separating them. The CDR3 sequence is 15 residues long. From germline, CDR1 is SGHDN and CDR2 FVKESK. Every naive CD8 library was made from between about 17,000 and 1,000,000 sorted cells with 10%, 30% or 50% RNA. Sorted naive CD8 T cells were those defined as CD8+CD4-CCR7+CD45RA+. The data belong to a study of molecular identifiers for immune sequencing clone quantification. Each CDR3 protein gets one entry after TCRdb re-called the PCR reads with MiXCR. The table lists some 580,000 distinct CDR3 sequences, over 25% of them singletons, with around 0.78% in the top ten.

The rearrangement joins TRBV14 to TRBJ2-1; TRBD1 is a possible D gene (6 bases). The sequencing sample was made of naive CD8+ T cells from blood, with Jurkat cell RNA spiked in. Sample subset: FACS-sorted CD8+CD4-CCR7+CD45RA+ naive T cells. The receptor was isolated from a human donor in good health. Some libraries in this study had Jurkat cell RNA spiked in. For the CDR3, the DNA is TGTGCCAGCAGCCAAGCACAGGGTTCTGGGTATGAGCAGTTCTTC. As protein: CASSQAQGSGYEQFF. The full variable domain, completed using reference TRBV14 and TRBJ2-1, is EAGVTQFPSHSVIEKGQTVTLRCDPISGHDNLYWYRRVMGKEIKFLLHFVKESKQDESGMPNNRFLAERTGGTYSTLKVQPAELEDSGVYFCASSQAQGSGYEQFFGPGTRLTVL.